What follows are 27 T cell receptor beta chains derived from one specimen sequenced in a study of naive and memory T cell subsets. Ligated cDNA underwent four rounds of PCR with nested alpha and beta constant region primers and SP2. MiXCR was run by TCRdb on the 5' RACE reads, yielding one entry per CDR3 protein. The sample yields roughly 30,000 distinct CDR3 sequences, around 17% seen once. An oligonucleotide containing a UMI was ligated to the 3' end of TCR cDNA. The receptors here all came from a female donor in good health.

This clonotype was detected ten times or more. The chain is built from TRBV24-1 and TRBJ2-3; D possibly corresponds to TRBD1 (6 bases). The V gene's germline CDR1 is KGHDR and CDR2 SFDVKD. V gave up 5 bases and J gave up 2 bases, with 7 bases separating them. The CDR3 has 13 residues. The CDR3 reads CATSGDNTDTQYF. The CDR3, as DNA: TGTGCCACCAGTGGGGACAACACAGATACGCAGTATTTT.

The table lists this clonotype with many counts. V is TRBV2 and J is TRBJ1-1, with D tentatively TRBD1 (5 bases). V was shortened by 7 bases and J by 1 base, with 10 bases between the two germline ends. CDR1 is SNHLY and CDR2 is FYNNEI in the germline V gene. The CDR3 has 13 amino acids. In DNA form, the CDR3 reads TGTGCCAGCATCGGCCAGGGGAACACTGAAGCTTTCTTT. Residues: CASIGQGNTEAFF.

This clonotype was observed many times. The chain joins TRBV20-1 to TRBJ2-7, with D perhaps TRBD1 (6 bases). The CDR3 extends over 13 amino acids. Germline-derived CDR1 and CDR2 are DFQATT and SNEGSKA (reference sequence). V dropped 3 bases and J dropped 3 bases, with 12 bases sitting between them. CDR3 nucleotides: TGCAGTGCTAGGACAGGCGGAGGCTACGAGCAGTACTTC. It codes for CSARTGGGYEQYF.

This clonotype has at least ten counts. The rearrangement links TRBV6-5 to TRBJ1-4; D is undetermined. Germline CDR1 is MNHEY and CDR2 is SVGAGI. Deletions cut 0 bases from V and 7 bases from J, with 3 bases between. CDR3 length: 12 residues. The CDR3 reads CASSYSGEKLFF. The CDR3 nucleotides are TGTGCCAGCAGTTACTCCGGTGAAAAACTGTTTTTT.

This clonotype was seen ten or more times. This sequence joins TRBV5-1 and TRBJ2-7; maybe TRBD2 (6 bases). Germline CDR1 SGHRS, CDR2 YFSETQ. CDR3 size: 15 residues. The ends were cut back, 0 bases at V and 5 bases at J, with 15 bases in the middle. The DNA for the CDR3 is TGCGCCAGCAGCTTGGACGGGACCCGCGGGGACGAGCAGTACTTC. Amino acid sequence: CASSLDGTRGDEQYF.

In its sample, this clonotype was seen a few times. The chain is built from TRBV7-9 and TRBJ2-1; D gene unclear. The CDR3 is 12 amino acids. V lost 0 bases to trimming and J lost 10 bases, with 7 bases between them. CDR1 is SEHNR and CDR2 is FQNEAQ in the germline V gene (reference sequence). The DNA of the CDR3 is TGTGCCAGCAGCTTAGCGCAGGTAGAGCAGTTCTTC. It codes for CASSLAQVEQFF.

This clonotype counts as medium-sized. The chain combines TRBV11-3 with TRBJ2-2; no clear D. V lost 5 bases and J lost 4, with 2 bases in between. The CDR3 is 11 residues long. The V gene's germline CDR1 is SGHNT and CDR2 YENEEA. In DNA form, the CDR3 reads TGTGCCAGCAGCATCACCGGGGAGCTGTTTTTT. This translates into CASSITGELFF.

The chain carries TRBV7-6 and TRBJ2-3; TRBD2 aligns across 8 bases. Germline V gene lookup returns CDR1 SGHVS and CDR2 FNYEAQ. V gave up 3 bases and J gave up 8 bases; unmatched junction bases: 16. The CDR3 has 17 residues. The CDR3 loop reads CASSFWRGEGQMGTQYF. The CDR3 bases are TGTGCCAGCAGCTTTTGGCGGGGGGAGGGTCAGATGGGTACGCAGTATTTT.

For this clonotype: The junction departs from germline at one end; a sequencing error may be responsible. The rearrangement uses TRBV6-4 and TRBJ1-2, with a tentative D call TRBD1 (6 bases). The CDR3 covers 11 residues. Germline V gives CDR1 MRHNA, CDR2 SNTAGT. CDR3 sequence (DNA): TGTGCCATCGGGGGCGCCTATGGCGACACCTTC. This sequence encodes CAIGGAYGDTF.

Within the sample, this clonotype is medium-sized (0.01 to 0.1%). The V gene is TRBV19, the J gene TRBJ2-7, with TRBD2 as a possible D gene (6 bases). V dropped 4 bases and J dropped 2 bases, with 15 bases sitting between them. The CDR3 consists of 15 residues. The germline gives CDR1 LNHDA, CDR2 SQIVND (reference sequence). In DNA form, the CDR3 reads TGTGCCAGTAGTACAGAACCGGGGGTAACCTACGAGCAGTACTTC. The encoded protein is CASSTEPGVTYEQYF. Looking up the rest from reference TRBV19 and TRBJ2-7 gives the full variable domain: DGGITQSPKYLFRKEGQNVTLSCEQNLNHDAMYWYRQDPGQGLRLIYYSQIVNDFQKGDIAEGYSVSREKKESFPLTVTSAQKNPTAFYLCASSTEPGVTYEQYFGPGTRLTVT.

Only a few counts were recorded for this clonotype. One junction end does not reproduce the germline sequence, and a read error may be involved. The chain carries TRBV6-5 and TRBJ1-2, with D hard to call. Germline lookup yields CDR1 MNHEY and CDR2 SVGAGI. This CDR3 comprises 13 residues. The CDR3 bases are TGTGCCAGCAGTTACTCCGACGCCTATGGCGACACCTTC. It yields the protein CASSYSDAYGDTF.

Only a few counts were recorded for this clonotype. Possible read error: a much larger clone is one base away. V is TRBV20-1 and J is TRBJ1-2; D is unclear. Germline lookup yields CDR1 DFQATT and CDR2 SNEGSKA (reference sequence). CDR3 size: 14 residues. CDR3 DNA: TGCAGTGCCAACAGCATCAGGTCGTACTATGGCGACACCTTC. Its translation is CSANSIRSYYGDTF.

This clonotype has just a few counts. The chain couples TRBV6-5 to TRBJ1-2, with 7 bases matching TRBD1. CDR1 is MNHEY and CDR2 is SVGAGI in the germline V gene. The V and J ends lost 0 bases and 4 bases, in that order; junction bases with no gene match: 5. The CDR3 length is 15 residues. The CDR3 nucleotides read TGTGCCAGCAGTTACTCGATAGGGGGCGGCTATGGCTACACCTTC. Its protein is CASSYSIGGGYGYTF.

This clonotype was seen a handful of times. This chain joins TRBV29-1 and TRBJ2-3; 11 bases are a match to TRBD1. CDR1 is SQVTM, CDR2 ANQGSEA, per germline. The V segment lost 8 bases and the J segment 0 bases; nucleotides outside the gene matches: 19. CDR3 length: 19 amino acids. Here the CDR3 DNA reads TGCAGCACCTCACCGGGACAGGGGGTCTCGGTAGCTAGCACAGATACGCAGTATTTT. This sequence encodes CSTSPGQGVSVASTDTQYF.

By share, this clonotype counts as medium-sized. The chain carries TRBV12-2 and TRBJ2-1; TRBD1 was called by the table and not checked on the DNA. TRBV12-2 is a pseudogene locus. This CDR3 is 16 amino acids long. DNA for the CDR3: TGTGCAAGTCGCCACGACTCCTTCCCCTTAAGCAATGAGCAGTTCTTC. Protein sequence: CASRHDSFPLSNEQFF.

This chain joins TRBV13 and TRBJ1-6; maybe TRBD1 (5 bases). V was pared by 4 bases and J by 0 bases, with 19 bases between. Germline V lookup: CDR1 PRHDT, CDR2 FYEKMQ (reference sequence). There are 19 residues in the CDR3. The CDR3 DNA reads TGTGCCAGCAGCTCCGGACGCTGGCGGGGGAGCTCCTATAATTCACCCCTCCACTTT. Its protein product is CASSSGRWRGSSYNSPLHF.

This clonotype occurred many times. The chain combines TRBV6-1 with TRBJ2-1; TRBD2 aligns across 12 bases. Germline assignment: CDR1 MNHNS and CDR2 SASEGT. The CDR3 spans 18 residues. J was trimmed by 1 base and V by 1 base; bases with no gene match: 5. Here the CDR3 DNA reads TGTGCCAGCAGTGAAGGTCTAGCGGGGGGGACGTCCTACAATGAGCAGTTCTTC. Translating gives CASSEGLAGGTSYNEQFF.

The V call is TRBV12-3 or TRBV12-4, the J call TRBJ2-5; no clear D gene. CDR3 size: 11 residues. The germline V and J ends were trimmed by 8 bases and 4 bases, with 8 bases remaining between them. The CDR3 is CASGYRETQYF. The CDR3, as DNA: TGTGCCAGCGGATACCGAGAGACCCAGTACTTC.

This clonotype was counted a few times. The chain couples TRBV12-3 or TRBV12-4 to TRBJ2-5, with 7 positions matching TRBD1. After removal of 2 bases from V and 2 bases from J, the junction contained 8 bases not matched to a gene. CDR3 length: 16 amino acids. The CDR3 here is CASSLRLSGGQETQYF. CDR3 DNA sequence: TGTGCCAGCAGTTTACGGTTGTCAGGGGGTCAAGAGACCCAGTACTTC.

This clonotype has more than one count but fewer than ten. The rearrangement uses TRBV7-3 and TRBJ2-1, with 9 bases that match TRBD1. V gave up 1 base and J gave up 9 bases; unmatched junction bases: 7. Germline CDR1 reads SGHTA; CDR2 reads FQGTGA. The CDR3 spans 15 residues. The CDR3 protein is CASSLRGTGMGEQFF. The CDR3, as DNA: TGTGCCAGCAGCTTAAGGGGGACAGGGATGGGTGAGCAGTTCTTC.

In this sample, this clonotype turned up many times. This chain links TRBV20-1 with TRBJ1-1, with D maybe TRBD1 (6 bases). Germline values: CDR1 DFQATT, CDR2 SNEGSKA (reference sequence). CDR3 length: 14 amino acids. Trimming pared 6 bases from V and 0 bases from J, leaving 14 bases between. The CDR3 reads CSAAAQGMNTEAFF. DNA of the CDR3: TGCAGTGCCGCGGCGCAGGGGATGAACACTGAAGCTTTCTTT.

This clonotype is judged medium-sized. The chain has TRBV5-5 and TRBJ2-7; D unresolved. The CDR3 is 15 residues long. Looked up from germline, CDR1 is SGHKS and CDR2 is YYEKEE (reference sequence). V lost 0 bases and J 6 bases, leaving 16 bases between the germline ends. The CDR3 DNA is TGTGCCAGCAGCTTGGAAGTCAGTCGTCCTCGCGAGCAGTACTTC. Protein product: CASSLEVSRPREQYF.

This clonotype is classed as medium-sized (0.01 to 0.1%). The V and J genes are TRBV5-5 and TRBJ2-2; TRBD1 matches 7 bases. The CDR3 is 16 residues long. Per germline, CDR1 SGHKS and CDR2 YYEKEE (reference sequence). V trimming: 3 bases; J trimming: 6 bases; junction bases outside the gene matches: 11. DNA for the CDR3: TGTGCCAGCAGCTCTCCCTCCACCCAGGGGGCCGGGGAGCTGTTTTTT. Translated: CASSSPSTQGAGELFF.

This clonotype was recorded at least ten times. This sequence joins TRBV9 and TRBJ1-1, with a possible D match to TRBD1 (5 bases). The CDR3 spans 14 residues. Germline lookup yields CDR1 SGDLS and CDR2 YYNGEE. The V end was cut by 3 bases, the J end by 0 bases, with 9 bases between. In DNA form, the CDR3 reads TGTGCCAGCAGCGGACAGATCATGAACACTGAAGCTTTCTTT. Translated, it gives CASSGQIMNTEAFF.

The table lists this clonotype with a few counts. The V call is TRBV20-1, the J call TRBJ2-3, with D unresolved. V shed 5 bases and J shed 5 bases, with 11 bases lying between them. The CDR3 sequence is 12 residues long. From germline, CDR1 is DFQATT and CDR2 SNEGSKA (reference sequence). The CDR3 spells CSASQPGDTQYF. CDR3 DNA: TGCAGTGCTTCTCAACCAGGAGATACGCAGTATTTT.

The chain couples TRBV18 to TRBJ1-5; 9 bases agree with TRBD1. With V trimmed by 2 bases and J by 6 bases, 8 bases remained unmatched. From germline, CDR1 is KGHSH and CDR2 LQKENI. The CDR3 covers 16 residues. CDR3 DNA: TGTGCCAGCTCACCAACGACAGGGGGTGGGAGTCAGCCCCAGCATTTT. Amino acid sequence: CASSPTTGGGSQPQHF.

This clonotype was counted only a few times. V usage is TRBV13 and J usage is TRBJ1-6, with TRBD1 matching 7 bases. The V gene end was trimmed by 6 bases and the J gene end by 1 base; junction bases not matched to a gene: 12. The CDR3 runs to 18 residues. CDR1 is PRHDT and CDR2 is FYEKMQ in the germline V gene (reference sequence). CDR3 in DNA: TGTGCCAGCAGACCTCGACAGGGACTTGTTTCCTATAATTCACCCCTCCACTTT. It yields the protein CASRPRQGLVSYNSPLHF.